This T cell receptor (beta chain) was sequenced in a study of shared clonotypes between healthy human individuals. The donor population consisted of healthy HIV-negative adults with no recent acute infections or vaccinations. Using immunoSEQ multiplex PCR, the repertoire was profiled, and TCRdb retains in-frame clones only, with some absent. The sample lists a few million clones, around 90% occurring once. The trim removed 4 bases at V and 5 bases at J, leaving 10 bases unmatched. The CDR3 spans 15 residues. CDR1 is GTSNPN, CDR2 SVGIG, per germline (reference sequence). Whole-study results and caveats: It was the non-shared clonotypes that had lower generation probabilities than clonotypes shared by all four donors.

This clone occurred once. Antigen specificity is unknown. Source material: naive CD4+ T cells from PBMCs. As to subset: CD45RA+ positively selected. This TCR was recovered from a man aged 18 to 29 in good health. Some clones in this sample may be carry-over from other donors' samples. The chain combines TRBV30 with TRBJ1-4, with 7 positions matching TRBD1. CDR3 in DNA: TGTGCCTGGAACAAGGGAACAGGGGTAAATGAAAAACTGTTTTTT. Translating gives CAWNKGTGVNEKLFF.